This is a list of T cell receptor beta chains from one sample in a study of blood T cell repertoires in COVID-19. TCRdb's copy holds only in-frame clones and misses some; the assay was immunoSEQ multiplex PCR. The sample has about 220,000 clones; roughly 84% are singletons. Input material: PBMCs or T cells enriched from blood (not recorded which). The receptor set was obtained from a woman in her forties who had recovered from COVID-19. Both conserved end residues are trimmed from each CDR3.

v_call: TRBV24-1; cdr3_aa: ATSDSRAPNTGELF
v_call: TRBV11-3; cdr3_aa: ASSPRLAGDLYLLCGELF
v_call: TRBV28; cdr3_aa: ASSWGDQPQH
v_call: TRBV11-2; cdr3_aa: ASSPEGAWETQY
v_call: TRBV19; cdr3_aa: ASSIARREYGYT
v_call: TRBV11-2; cdr3_aa: ASSLEGLGGYT
v_call: TRBV5-1; cdr3_aa: ASSLESPNRAEAF
v_call: TRBV6-1; cdr3_aa: ASSEAPDRLYEQY
v_call: TRBV18; cdr3_aa: ASSSPFGGNEQF
v_call: TRBV4-1; cdr3_aa: ASSQWDRGGKNTIY
v_call: TRBV18; cdr3_aa: ASSEGDTEAF
v_call: TRBV6-1; cdr3_aa: ASSEFQRGTYEQY
v_call: TRBV6-2/TRBV6-3; cdr3_aa: ASSSGATGSGNTIY
v_call: TRBV27; cdr3_aa: ASSAFSGRFSTDTQY
v_call: TRBV18; cdr3_aa: ASSRGYSGANVLT
v_call: TRBV5-5; cdr3_aa: ASSLQGAYEQY
v_call: TRBV7-9; cdr3_aa: ASSGRTSGRLRSYEQY
v_call: TRBV29-1; cdr3_aa: SVRGQLTYGYT
v_call: TRBV10-3; cdr3_aa: AISESQGKSYNEQF
v_call: TRBV4-2; cdr3_aa: ASSQAGGPDNEQF
v_call: TRBV19; cdr3_aa: ASRTEAF
v_call: TRBV7-2; cdr3_aa: ASSRVAGVYETQY
v_call: TRBV10-3; cdr3_aa: AISESAGLAKNIQY